This T cell receptor (beta chain) was captured in a study of cytomegalovirus exposure and HLA in healthy donors. For this clone: Its antigen is as yet unknown.

The primer mix had 60 Vbeta and 13 Jbeta primers. The assay was immunoSEQ multiplex PCR, and TCRdb's table has in-frame clones only and misses some. The table lists around 150,000 clones, around three fifths of them singletons. General study findings and limits: Common viral pathogens (according to a later analysis) appeared linked to several of the most significant clusters. V- and J-gene trimming of TCR beta was linked (in a later analysis) to a missense DCLRE1C variant.

The V end lost 8 bases, the J end lost 2 bases, and 16 bases lay between the germline ends. The CDR3 covers 14 residues. Germline V lookup: CDR1 MNHNS, CDR2 SASEGT. The source material was PBMCs. The origin of this receptor is a male donor in good health and CMV-seronegative. The V and J genes are TRBV6-1 and TRBJ2-7; D possibly corresponds to TRBD2 (6 bases). Written as DNA, the CDR3 is TGTGCCAGCGAAGTGCGGGGATCGACCTACGAGCAGTACTTC. Translating gives CASEVRGSTYEQYF.